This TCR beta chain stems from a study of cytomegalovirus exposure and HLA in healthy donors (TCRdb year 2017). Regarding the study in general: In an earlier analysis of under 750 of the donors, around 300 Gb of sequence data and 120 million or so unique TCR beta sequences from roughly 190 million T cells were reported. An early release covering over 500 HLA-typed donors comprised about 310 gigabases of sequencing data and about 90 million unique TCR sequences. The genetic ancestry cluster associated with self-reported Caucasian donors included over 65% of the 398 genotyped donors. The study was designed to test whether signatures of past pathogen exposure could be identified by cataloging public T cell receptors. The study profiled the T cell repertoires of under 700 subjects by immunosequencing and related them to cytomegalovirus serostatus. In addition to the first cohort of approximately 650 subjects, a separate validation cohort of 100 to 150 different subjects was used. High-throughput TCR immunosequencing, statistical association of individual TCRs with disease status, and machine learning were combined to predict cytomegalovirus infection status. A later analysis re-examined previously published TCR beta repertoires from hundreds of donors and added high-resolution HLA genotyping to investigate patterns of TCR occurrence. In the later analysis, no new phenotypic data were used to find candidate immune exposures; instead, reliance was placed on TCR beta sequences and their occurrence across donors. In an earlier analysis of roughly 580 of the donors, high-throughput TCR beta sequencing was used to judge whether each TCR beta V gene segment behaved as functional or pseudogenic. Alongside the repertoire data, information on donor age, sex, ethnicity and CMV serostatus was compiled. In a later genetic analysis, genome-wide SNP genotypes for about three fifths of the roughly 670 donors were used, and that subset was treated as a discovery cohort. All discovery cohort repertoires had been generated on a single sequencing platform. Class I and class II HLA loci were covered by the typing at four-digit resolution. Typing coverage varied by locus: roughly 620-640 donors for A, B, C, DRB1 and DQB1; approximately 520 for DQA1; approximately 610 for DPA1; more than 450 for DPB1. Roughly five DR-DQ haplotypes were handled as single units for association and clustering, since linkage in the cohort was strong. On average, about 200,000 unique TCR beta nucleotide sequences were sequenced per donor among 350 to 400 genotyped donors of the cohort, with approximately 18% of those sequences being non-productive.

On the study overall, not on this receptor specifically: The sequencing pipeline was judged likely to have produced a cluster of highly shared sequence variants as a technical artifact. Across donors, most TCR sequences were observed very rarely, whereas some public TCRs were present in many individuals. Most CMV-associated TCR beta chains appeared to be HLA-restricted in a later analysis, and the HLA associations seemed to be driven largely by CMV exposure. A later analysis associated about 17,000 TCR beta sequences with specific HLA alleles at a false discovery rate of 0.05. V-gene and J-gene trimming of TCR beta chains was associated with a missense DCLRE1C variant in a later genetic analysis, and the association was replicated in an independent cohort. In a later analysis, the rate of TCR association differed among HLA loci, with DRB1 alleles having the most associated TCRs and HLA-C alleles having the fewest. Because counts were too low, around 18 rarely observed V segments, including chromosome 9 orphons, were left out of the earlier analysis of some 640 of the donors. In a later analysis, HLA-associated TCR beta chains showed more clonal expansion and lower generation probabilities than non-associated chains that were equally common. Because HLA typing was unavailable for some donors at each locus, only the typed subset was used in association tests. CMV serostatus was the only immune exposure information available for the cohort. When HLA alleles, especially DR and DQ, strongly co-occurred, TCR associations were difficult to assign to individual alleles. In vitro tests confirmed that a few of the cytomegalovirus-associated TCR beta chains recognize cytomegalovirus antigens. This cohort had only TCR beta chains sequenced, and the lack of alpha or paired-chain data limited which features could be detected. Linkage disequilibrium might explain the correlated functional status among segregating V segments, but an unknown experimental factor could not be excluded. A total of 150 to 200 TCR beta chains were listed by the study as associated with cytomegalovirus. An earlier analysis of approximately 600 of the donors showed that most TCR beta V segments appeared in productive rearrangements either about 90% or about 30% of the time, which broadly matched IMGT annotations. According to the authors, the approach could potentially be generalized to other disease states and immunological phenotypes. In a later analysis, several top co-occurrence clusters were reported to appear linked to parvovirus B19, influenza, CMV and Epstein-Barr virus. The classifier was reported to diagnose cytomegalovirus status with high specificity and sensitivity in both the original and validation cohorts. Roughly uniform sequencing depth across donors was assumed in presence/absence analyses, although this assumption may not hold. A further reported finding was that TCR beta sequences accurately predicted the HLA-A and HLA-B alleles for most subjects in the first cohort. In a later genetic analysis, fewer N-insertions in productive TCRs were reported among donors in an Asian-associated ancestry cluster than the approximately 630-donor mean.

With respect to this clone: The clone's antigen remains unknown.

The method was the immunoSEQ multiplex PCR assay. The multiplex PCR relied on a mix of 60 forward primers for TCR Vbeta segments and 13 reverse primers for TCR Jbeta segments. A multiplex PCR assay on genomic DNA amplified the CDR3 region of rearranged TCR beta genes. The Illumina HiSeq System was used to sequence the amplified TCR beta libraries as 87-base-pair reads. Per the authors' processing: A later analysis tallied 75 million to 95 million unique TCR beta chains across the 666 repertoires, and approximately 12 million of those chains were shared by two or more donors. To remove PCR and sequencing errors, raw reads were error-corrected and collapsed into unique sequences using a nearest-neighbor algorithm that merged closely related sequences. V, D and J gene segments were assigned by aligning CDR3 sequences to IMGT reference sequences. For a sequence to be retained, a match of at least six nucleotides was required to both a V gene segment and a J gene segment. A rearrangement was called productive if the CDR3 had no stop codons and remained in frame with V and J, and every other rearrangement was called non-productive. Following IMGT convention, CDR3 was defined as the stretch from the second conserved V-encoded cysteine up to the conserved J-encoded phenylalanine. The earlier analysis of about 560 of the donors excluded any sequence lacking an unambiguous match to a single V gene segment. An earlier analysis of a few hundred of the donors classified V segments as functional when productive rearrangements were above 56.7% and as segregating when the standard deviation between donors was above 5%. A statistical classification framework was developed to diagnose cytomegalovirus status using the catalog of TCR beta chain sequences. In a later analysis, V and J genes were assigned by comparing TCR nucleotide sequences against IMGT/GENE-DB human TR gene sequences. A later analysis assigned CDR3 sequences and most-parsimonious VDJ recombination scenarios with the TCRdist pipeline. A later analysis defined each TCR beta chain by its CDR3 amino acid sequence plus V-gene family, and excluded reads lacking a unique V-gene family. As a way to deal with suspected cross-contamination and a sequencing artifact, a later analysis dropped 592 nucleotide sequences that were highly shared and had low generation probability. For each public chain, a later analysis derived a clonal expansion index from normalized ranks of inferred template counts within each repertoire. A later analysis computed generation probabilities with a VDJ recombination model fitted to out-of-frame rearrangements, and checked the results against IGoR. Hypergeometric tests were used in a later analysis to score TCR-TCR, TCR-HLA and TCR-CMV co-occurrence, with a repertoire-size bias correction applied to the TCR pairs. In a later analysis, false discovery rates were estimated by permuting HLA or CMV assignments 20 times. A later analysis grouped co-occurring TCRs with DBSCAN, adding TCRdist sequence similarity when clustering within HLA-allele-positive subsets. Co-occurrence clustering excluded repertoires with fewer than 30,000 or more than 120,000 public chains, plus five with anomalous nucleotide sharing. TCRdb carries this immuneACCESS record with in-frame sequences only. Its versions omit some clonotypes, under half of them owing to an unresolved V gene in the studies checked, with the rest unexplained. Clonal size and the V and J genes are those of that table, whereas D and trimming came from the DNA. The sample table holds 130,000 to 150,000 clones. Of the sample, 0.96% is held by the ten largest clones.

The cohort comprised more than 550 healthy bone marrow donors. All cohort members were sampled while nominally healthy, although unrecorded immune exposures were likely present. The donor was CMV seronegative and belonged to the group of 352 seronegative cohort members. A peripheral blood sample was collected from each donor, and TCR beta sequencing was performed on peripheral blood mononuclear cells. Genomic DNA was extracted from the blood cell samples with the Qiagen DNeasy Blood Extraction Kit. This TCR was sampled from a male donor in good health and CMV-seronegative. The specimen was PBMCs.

The DNA is TGTGCCTCCGGAGGGCGGGGGGGGTACAATGAGCAGTTCTTC. Translated, it reads CASGGRGGYNEQFF. This receptor chain uses TRBV30 and TRBJ2-1; TRBD2 agrees with 9 junctional bases. Clipping removes 7 bases from V and 4 bases from J, with 8 as the unmatched junction base count. Measured from the cysteine to the phenylalanine, the CDR3 is 14 residues long. The read is trimmed to its CDR3 DNA, 42 bases read in frame from base 1. The germline V gene (reference sequence) provides CDR1 GTSNPN and CDR2 SVGIG.